The next 8 T cell receptor beta chains were all read from a single sample in a study of Graves' ophthalmopathy and Graves' hyperthyroidism. The TCR beta CDR3 regions underwent amplification from RNA transcripts. HTBI-primed RT-PCR formed the first round, and a multiplex PCR formed the second. TCRdb passed the multiplex PCR reads through MiXCR, listing each CDR3 protein once. The sample consists of just over 400,000 distinct CDR3 sequences, under 25% of them appearing once. The sequenced material came from peripheral blood. These receptors all stem from a woman in her late teens or twenties with stable Graves' hyperthyroidism.

This clonotype showed up many times. J is TRBJ2-5 and V is TRBV2, with 8 bases lining up with TRBD2. V shed 4 bases and J 4 bases; nucleotides not matched to a gene: 8. CDR1 and CDR2 (germline): SNHLY, FYNNEI. The CDR3 runs to 15 residues. The CDR3 sequence is CASSANSGILETQYF. CDR3 bases: TGTGCCAGCAGTGCGAATAGCGGGATCTTAGAGACCCAGTACTTC.

This clonotype was detected many times. CDR3 coding DNA: TGTGCCAGCAGCCTCAGCCGGGACAGGGGGCCCCAGCAGTACTTC. Its protein is CASSLSRDRGPQQYF. V and J are TRBV9 and TRBJ2-7; 12 bases map to TRBD1. In germline, CDR1 is SGDLS, CDR2 YYNGEE. The CDR3 is 15 amino acids. The ends lost 4 bases at V and 8 bases at J; junction bases unmatched: 10.

This clonotype turned up a few times. The chain recombines TRBV30 with TRBJ1-6; D may be TRBD1 (5 bases). Looked up from germline, CDR1 is GTSNPN and CDR2 is SVGIG (reference sequence). The CDR3 spans 13 residues. V shed 3 bases and J shed 8 bases, with 11 bases lying between them. In DNA, the CDR3 is TGTGCCTGGAGACTAAGGGGTGATTCACCCCTCCACTTT. It codes for CAWRLRGDSPLHF. Full variable domain (remainder filled in from reference TRBV30 and TRBJ1-6): SQTIHQWPATLVQPVGSPLSLECTVEGTSNPNLYWYRQAAGRGLQLLFYSVGIGQISSEVPQNLSASRPQDRQFILSSKKLLLSDSGFYLCAWRLRGDSPLHFGNGTRLTVT.

The chain couples TRBV2 to TRBJ2-4, with D possibly matching TRBD2 (6 bases). V was trimmed by 4 bases and J by 14 bases, leaving 27 bases between them. Germline assignment: CDR1 SNHLY and CDR2 FYNNEI. This CDR3 is 16 amino acids long. The CDR3 DNA reads TGTGCCAGCAGTGCTATAACCGGCGGGAAGTTGGGCAGGAAGTACTTC. It encodes CASSAITGGKLGRKYF.

This clonotype occurred many times. The V gene is TRBV12-3 or TRBV12-4, the J gene TRBJ1-5; D perhaps matches TRBD1 (6 bases). The CDR3 spans 15 residues. V was shortened by 6 bases and J by 4 bases, with 16 bases between the two germline ends. CDR3 DNA: TGTGCCAGCAGGCGGACAGAAAGGCTGAATCAGCCCCAGCATTTT. Its protein product is CASRRTERLNQPQHF.

This clonotype was picked up a small number of times. The chain couples TRBV3-1 to TRBJ2-7, with no clear D. The germline CDR1 and CDR2 sequences are LGHDT and YNNKEL (reference sequence). Trimming took 4 bases from V and 3 from J, leaving 10 bases between them. The CDR3 has 13 residues. The CDR3 nucleotides read TGTGCCAGCAGCCGAAGGGTTCACTACGAGCAGTACTTC. Protein product: CASSRRVHYEQYF.

This clonotype was recorded at least ten times. The genes are TRBV29-1 and TRBJ1-1; D not certain. The CDR3 contains 12 residues. CDR1 is SQVTM and CDR2 is ANQGSEA in the germline V gene. V dropped 4 bases and J dropped 1 base, with 7 bases sitting between them. The CDR3 region has the DNA TGCAGCGTTGGGGGAGGGAACACTGAAGCTTTCTTT. This codes for CSVGGGNTEAFF.

This clonotype was recorded many times. The chain combines TRBV4-2 with TRBJ2-5; possibly TRBD1 for D (5 bases). This CDR3 has 15 residues. The V and J ends lost 1 base and 0 bases respectively, with 9 bases between them. Germline CDR1 reads LGHNA; CDR2 reads YNFKEQ. DNA of the CDR3: TGTGCCAGCAGCCAAGGGGGCGTGGACCAAGAGACCCAGTACTTC. This gives the protein CASSQGGVDQETQYF.